A selection of T cell receptor beta chains follows, all from one sample in a study of blood T cell repertoires in COVID-19. Here immunoSEQ multiplex PCR was the method, and the copy in TCRdb shows in-frame clones only, minus some. The table has approximately 170,000 clones, roughly 85% seen once. Source material: peripheral blood. The receptor source for this set is a woman older than 75 with active or convalescent COVID-19. The CDR3 runs from the conserved cysteine through the conserved F or W. The D gene is left open where the match is weak. Clone size is stated in some rows and not others, as once, few, many or a class when expanded.

>NA|TRBJ2-5|NA|TRBV5-4
CASSLRDKETQYF
TGTGCCAGCAGCCTCCGGGACAAAGAGACCCAGTACTTC
>NA|TRBJ2-3|TRBD2|TRBV7-9
CASSQLFNLAGGPTDTQYF
TGTGCCAGCAGCCAACTATTTAATTTAGCGGGAGGGCCGACAGATACGCAGTATTTT
>NA|TRBJ1-2|TRBD1|TRBV19
CASSMRQGGGYTF
TGTGCCAGTAGTATGAGACAGGGGGGTGGCTACACCTTC
>NA|TRBJ1-1|NA|TRBV5-1
CASAPYQNTEAFF
TGCGCCAGCGCGCCATATCAAAACACTGAAGCTTTCTTT
>few|TRBJ2-3|TRBD2|TRBV18
CASSPWGGKSDTQYF
TGTGCCAGCTCACCATGGGGGGGGAAATCAGACACGCAGTATTTT
>NA|TRBJ1-1|NA|TRBV6-5
CASKRDTEAFF
TGTGCCAGCAAACGGGACACTGAAGCTTTCTTT
>NA|TRBJ1-1|NA|TRBV21-1
CASSKGGERNTEAFF
TGTGCCAGCAGCAAAGGGGGGGAGAGGAACACTGAAGCTTTCTTT
>NA|TRBJ2-5|TRBD2|TRBV29-1
CSVTKRGRETQYF
TGCAGCGTCACAAAGCGGGGCCGGGAGACCCAGTACTTC
>NA|TRBJ2-1|NA|TRBV6-5
CATRQIYNEQFF
TGTGCCACCAGACAGATCTACAATGAGCAGTTCTTC
>NA|TRBJ1-2|NA|TRBV6-5
CASSPREGVHGYTF
TGTGCCAGCAGTCCTCGGGAGGGGGTCCATGGCTACACCTTC
>NA|TRBJ2-2|TRBD2|TRBV19
CASSINLPPAGVPGPGELFF
TGTGCCAGTAGTATAAACTTACCTCCGGCGGGGGTACCGGGTCCCGGGGAGCTGTTTTTT
>NA|TRBJ1-2|NA|TRBV9
CASSVARAGYGYTF
TGTGCCAGCAGCGTAGCTCGTGCGGGCTATGGCTACACCTTC
>NA|TRBJ2-5|NA|TRBV4-1
CASSIRETQYF
TGCGCCAGCAGTATACGGGAGACCCAGTACTTC
>NA|TRBJ2-3|NA|TRBV5-1
CASSFGTDTQYF
TGCGCCAGCAGCTTCGGGACAGATACGCAGTATTTT
>NA|TRBJ2-3|TRBD2|TRBV3-1/TRBV3-2
CASRPAGATDTQYF
TGTGCCAGCAGGCCAGCGGGGGCCACAGATACGCAGTATTTT
>few|TRBJ1-1|TRBD1|TRBV9
CASSEGTGGTEAFF
TGTGCCAGCAGCGAGGGGACAGGGGGCACTGAAGCTTTCTTT
>NA|TRBJ2-1|NA|TRBV28
CATVYSRTHNEQFF
TGTGCCACCGTCTATAGCAGGACTCACAATGAGCAGTTCTTC
>NA|TRBJ1-2|NA|TRBV4-1
CASSQAEPGGEYGYTF
TGCGCCAGCAGCCAAGCGGAGCCGGGAGGGGAGTATGGCTACACCTTC
>few|TRBJ1-6|NA|TRBV28
CASSFSRYTNSPLHF
TGTGCCAGCAGTTTTTCGAGGTATACCAATTCACCCCTCCACTTT
>once|TRBJ2-7|TRBD2|TRBV28
CASSSPSGWYEQYF
TGTGCCAGCAGTTCCCCTAGCGGGTGGTACGAGCAGTACTTC